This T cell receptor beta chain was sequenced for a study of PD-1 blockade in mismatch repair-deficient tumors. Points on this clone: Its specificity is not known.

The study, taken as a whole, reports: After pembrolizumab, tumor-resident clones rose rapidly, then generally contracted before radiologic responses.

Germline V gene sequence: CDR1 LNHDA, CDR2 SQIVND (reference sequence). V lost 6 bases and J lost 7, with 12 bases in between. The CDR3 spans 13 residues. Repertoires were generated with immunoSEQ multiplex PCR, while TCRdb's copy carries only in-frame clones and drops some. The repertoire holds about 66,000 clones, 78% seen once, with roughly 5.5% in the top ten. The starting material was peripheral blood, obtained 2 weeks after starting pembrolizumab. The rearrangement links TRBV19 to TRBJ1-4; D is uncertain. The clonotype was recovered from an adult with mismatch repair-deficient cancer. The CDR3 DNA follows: TGTGCCAGTAGCCAGGAGCAGTCTGAAAAACTGTTTTTT. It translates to CASSQEQSEKLFF.